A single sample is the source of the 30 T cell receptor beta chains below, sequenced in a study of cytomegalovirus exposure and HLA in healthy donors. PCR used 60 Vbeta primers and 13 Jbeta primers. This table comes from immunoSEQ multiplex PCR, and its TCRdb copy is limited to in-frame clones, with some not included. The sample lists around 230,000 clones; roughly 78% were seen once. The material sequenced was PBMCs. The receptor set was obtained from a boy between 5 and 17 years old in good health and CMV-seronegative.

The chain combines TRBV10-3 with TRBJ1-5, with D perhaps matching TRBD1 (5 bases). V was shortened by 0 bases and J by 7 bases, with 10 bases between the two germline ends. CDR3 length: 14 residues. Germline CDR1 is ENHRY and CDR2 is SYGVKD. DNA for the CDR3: TGTGCCATCAGTGAGTCGGGGGGAACCCAGCCCCAGCATTTT. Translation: CAISESGGTQPQHF.

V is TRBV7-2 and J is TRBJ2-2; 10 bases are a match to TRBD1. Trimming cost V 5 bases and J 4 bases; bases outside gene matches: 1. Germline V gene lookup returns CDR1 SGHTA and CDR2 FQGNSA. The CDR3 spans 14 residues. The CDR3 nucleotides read TGTGCCAGCAGCGGACAGGGGGGCACCGGGGAGCTGTTTTTT. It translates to CASSGQGGTGELFF. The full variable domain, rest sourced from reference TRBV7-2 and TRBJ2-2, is GAGVSQSPSNKVTEKGKDVELRCDPISGHTALYWYRQSLGQGLEFLIYFQGNSAPDKSGLPSDRFSAERTGGSVSTLTIQRTQQEDSAVYLCASSGQGGTGELFFGEGSRLTVL.

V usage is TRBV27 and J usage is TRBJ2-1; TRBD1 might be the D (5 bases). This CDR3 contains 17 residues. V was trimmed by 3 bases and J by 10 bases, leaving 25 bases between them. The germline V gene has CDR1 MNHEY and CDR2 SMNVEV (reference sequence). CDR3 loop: CASSFGADRIRLTEQFF. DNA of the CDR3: TGTGCCAGCAGTTTTGGGGCCGACAGAATACGCCTTACGGAGCAGTTCTTC.

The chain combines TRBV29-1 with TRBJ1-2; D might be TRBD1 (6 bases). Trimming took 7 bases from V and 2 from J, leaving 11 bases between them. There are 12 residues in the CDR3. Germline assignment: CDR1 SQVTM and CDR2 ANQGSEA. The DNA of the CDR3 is TGCAGCGGACTTGGACAGAACTATGGCTACACCTTC. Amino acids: CSGLGQNYGYTF.

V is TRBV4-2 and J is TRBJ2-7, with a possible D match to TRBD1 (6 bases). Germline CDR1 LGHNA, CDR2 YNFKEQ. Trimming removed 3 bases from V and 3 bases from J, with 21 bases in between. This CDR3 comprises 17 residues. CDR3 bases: TGTGCCAGCAGCCAGGTGGGGGAACAGGGTCGGGGCTACGAGCAGTACTTC. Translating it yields CASSQVGEQGRGYEQYF.

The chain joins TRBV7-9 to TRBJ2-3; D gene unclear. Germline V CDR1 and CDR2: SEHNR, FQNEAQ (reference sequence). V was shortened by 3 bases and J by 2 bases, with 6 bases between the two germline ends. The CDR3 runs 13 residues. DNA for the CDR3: TGTGCCAGCAGCTTGTCCCTCACAGATACGCAGTATTTT. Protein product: CASSLSLTDTQYF.

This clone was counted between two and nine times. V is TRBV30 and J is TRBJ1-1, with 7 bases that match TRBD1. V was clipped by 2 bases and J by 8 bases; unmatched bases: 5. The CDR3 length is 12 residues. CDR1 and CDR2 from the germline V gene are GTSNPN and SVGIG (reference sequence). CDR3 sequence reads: CAWSKGGREAFF. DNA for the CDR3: TGTGCCTGGAGTAAAGGGGGCAGAGAAGCTTTCTTT. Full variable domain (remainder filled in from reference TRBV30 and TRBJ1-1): SQTIHQWPATLVQPVGSPLSLECTVEGTSNPNLYWYRQAAGRGLQLLFYSVGIGQISSEVPQNLSASRPQDRQFILSSKKLLLSDSGFYLCAWSKGGREAFFGQGTRLTVV.

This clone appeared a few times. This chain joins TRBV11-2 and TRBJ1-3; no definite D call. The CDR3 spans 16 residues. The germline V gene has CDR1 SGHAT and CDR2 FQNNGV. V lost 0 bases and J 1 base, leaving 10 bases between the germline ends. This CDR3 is CASSLDLALSGNTIYF. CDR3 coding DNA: TGTGCCAGCAGCTTAGATCTAGCCCTTTCTGGAAACACCATATATTTT.

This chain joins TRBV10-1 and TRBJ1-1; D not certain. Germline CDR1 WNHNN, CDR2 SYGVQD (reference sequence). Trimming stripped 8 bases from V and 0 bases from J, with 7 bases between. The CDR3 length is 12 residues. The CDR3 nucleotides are TGCGCCAGCTCCGACATGAACACTGAAGCTTTCTTT. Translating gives CASSDMNTEAFF.

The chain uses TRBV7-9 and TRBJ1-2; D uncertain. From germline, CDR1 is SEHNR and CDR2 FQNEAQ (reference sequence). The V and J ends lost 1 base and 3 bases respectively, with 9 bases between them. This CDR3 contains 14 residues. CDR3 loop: CASSLDLGHYGYTF. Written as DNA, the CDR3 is TGTGCCAGCAGCTTAGATCTCGGTCACTATGGCTACACCTTC. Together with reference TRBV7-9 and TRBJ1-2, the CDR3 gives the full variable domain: DTGVSQNPRHKITKRGQNVTFRCDPISEHNRLYWYRQTLGQGPEFLTYFQNEAQLEKSRLLSDRFSAERPKGSFSTLEIQRTEQGDSAMYLCASSLDLGHYGYTFGSGTRLTVV.

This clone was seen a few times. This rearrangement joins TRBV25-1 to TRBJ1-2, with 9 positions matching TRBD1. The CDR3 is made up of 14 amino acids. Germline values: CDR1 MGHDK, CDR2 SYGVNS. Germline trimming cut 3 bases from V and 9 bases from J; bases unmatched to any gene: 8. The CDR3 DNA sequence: TGTGCCAGCAGTGAGCCCGGGACAGGGAAAAGCTACACCTTC. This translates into CASSEPGTGKSYTF.

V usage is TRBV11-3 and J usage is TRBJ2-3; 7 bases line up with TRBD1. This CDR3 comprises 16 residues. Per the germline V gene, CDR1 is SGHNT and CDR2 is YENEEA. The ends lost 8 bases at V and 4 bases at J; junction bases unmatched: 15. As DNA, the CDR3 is TGTGCCAGCGGACCGGGACAGAGATCCTCCGCAGATACGCAGTATTTT. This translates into CASGPGQRSSADTQYF.

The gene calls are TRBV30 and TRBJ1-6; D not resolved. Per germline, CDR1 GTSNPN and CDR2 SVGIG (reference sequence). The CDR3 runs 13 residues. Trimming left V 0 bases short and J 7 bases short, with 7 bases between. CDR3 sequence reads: CAWSVYSNSPLHF. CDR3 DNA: TGTGCCTGGAGTGTATATTCGAATTCACCCCTCCACTTT. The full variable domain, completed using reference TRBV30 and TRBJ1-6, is SQTIHQWPATLVQPVGSPLSLECTVEGTSNPNLYWYRQAAGRGLQLLFYSVGIGQISSEVPQNLSASRPQDRQFILSSKKLLLSDSGFYLCAWSVYSNSPLHFGNGTRLTVT.

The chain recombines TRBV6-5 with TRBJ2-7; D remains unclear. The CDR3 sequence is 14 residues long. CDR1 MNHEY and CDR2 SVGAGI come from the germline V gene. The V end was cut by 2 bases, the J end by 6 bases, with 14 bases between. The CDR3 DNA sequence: TGTGCCAGCAGTTACGGCGCCAAGACGGGCGAGCAGTACTTC. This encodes CASSYGAKTGEQYF.

For the CDR3, the DNA is TGTGCCAGCAGCTTAAGGGGAGGGCTAGCGGATAGCACAGATACGCAGTATTTT. This codes for CASSLRGGLADSTDTQYF. This chain links TRBV7-9 with TRBJ2-3, with 7 bases that match TRBD2. The CDR3 runs 18 residues. CDR1 is SEHNR and CDR2 is FQNEAQ in the germline V gene (reference sequence). After removal of 2 bases from V and 0 bases from J, the junction contained 11 bases not matched to a gene. Complete variable domain (other parts from reference TRBV7-9 and TRBJ2-3): DTGVSQNPRHKITKRGQNVTFRCDPISEHNRLYWYRQTLGQGPEFLTYFQNEAQLEKSRLLSDRFSAERPKGSFSTLEIQRTEQGDSAMYLCASSLRGGLADSTDTQYFGPGTRLTVL.

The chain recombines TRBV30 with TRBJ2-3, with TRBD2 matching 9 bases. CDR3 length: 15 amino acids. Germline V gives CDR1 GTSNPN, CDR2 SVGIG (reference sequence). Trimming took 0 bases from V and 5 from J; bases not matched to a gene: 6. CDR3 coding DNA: TGTGCCTGGAGTGTAGGCGGGAGGGCCTTAGATACGCAGTATTTT. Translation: CAWSVGGRALDTQYF.

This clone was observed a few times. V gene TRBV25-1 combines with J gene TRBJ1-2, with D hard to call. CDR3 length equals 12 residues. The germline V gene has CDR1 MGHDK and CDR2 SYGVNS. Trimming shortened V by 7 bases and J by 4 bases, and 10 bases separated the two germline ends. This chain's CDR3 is CASNRGGYGYTF. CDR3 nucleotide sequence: TGTGCCAGCAATCGAGGCGGCTATGGCTACACCTTC.

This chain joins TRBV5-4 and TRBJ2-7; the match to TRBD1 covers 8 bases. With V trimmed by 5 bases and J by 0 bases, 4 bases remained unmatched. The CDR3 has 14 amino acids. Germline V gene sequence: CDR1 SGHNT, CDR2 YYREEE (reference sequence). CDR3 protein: CASRGDRLSYEQYF. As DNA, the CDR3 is TGTGCCAGCAGAGGGGACAGGCTCTCCTACGAGCAGTACTTC.

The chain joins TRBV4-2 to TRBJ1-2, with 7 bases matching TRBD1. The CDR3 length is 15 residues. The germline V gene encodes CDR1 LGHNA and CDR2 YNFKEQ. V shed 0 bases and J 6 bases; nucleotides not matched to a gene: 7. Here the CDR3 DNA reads TGTGCCAGCAGCCAAGAGAATACCCAGGGGGATGGCTACACCTTC. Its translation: CASSQENTQGDGYTF.

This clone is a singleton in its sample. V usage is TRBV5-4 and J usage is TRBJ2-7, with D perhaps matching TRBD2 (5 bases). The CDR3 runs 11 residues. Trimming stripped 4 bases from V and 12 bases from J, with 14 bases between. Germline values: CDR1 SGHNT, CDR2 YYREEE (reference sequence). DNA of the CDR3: TGTGCCAGCAGCCTAGGCGGACTGAGGTACTTC. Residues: CASSLGGLRYF.

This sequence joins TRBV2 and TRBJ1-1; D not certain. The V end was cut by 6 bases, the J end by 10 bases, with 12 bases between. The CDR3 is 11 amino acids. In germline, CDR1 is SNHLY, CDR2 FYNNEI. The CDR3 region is CASRSGRGAFF. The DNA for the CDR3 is TGTGCCAGCAGGTCGGGTCGCGGAGCTTTCTTT. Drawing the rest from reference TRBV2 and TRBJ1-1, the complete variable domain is EPEVTQTPSHQVTQMGQEVILRCVPISNHLYFYWYRQILGQKVEFLVSFYNNEISEKSEIFDDQFSVERPDGSNFTLKIRSTKLEDSAMYFCASRSGRGAFFGQGTRLTVV.

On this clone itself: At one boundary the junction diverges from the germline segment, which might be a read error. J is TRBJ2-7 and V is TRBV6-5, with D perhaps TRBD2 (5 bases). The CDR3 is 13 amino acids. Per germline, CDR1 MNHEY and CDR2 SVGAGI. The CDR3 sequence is CVSSNGAGYEQYF. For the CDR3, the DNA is TGTGTCAGCAGCAACGGCGCGGGCTACGAGCAGTACTTC.

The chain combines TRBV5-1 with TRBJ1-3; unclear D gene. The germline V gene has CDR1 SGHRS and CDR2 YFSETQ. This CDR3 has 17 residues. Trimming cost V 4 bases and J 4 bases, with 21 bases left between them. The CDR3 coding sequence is TGCGCCAGCAGCGTTAATACGGCTGCTGCGGGAGGAAACACCATATATTTT. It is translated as CASSVNTAAAGGNTIYF.

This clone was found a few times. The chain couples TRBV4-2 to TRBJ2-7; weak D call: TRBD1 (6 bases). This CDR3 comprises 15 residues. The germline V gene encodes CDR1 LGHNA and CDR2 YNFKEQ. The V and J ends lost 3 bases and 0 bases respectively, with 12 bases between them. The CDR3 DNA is TGTGCCAGCAGCCAGCAACAGGGAAGCTCCTACGAGCAGTACTTC. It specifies CASSQQQGSSYEQYF.

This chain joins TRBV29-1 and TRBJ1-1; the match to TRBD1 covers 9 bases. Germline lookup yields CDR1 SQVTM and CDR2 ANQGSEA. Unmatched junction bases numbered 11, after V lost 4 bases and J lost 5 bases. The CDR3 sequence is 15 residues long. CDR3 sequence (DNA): TGCAGCGTTGGTGGGCCCTGGGGACAGGGAACTGAAGCTTTCTTT. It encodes CSVGGPWGQGTEAFF.

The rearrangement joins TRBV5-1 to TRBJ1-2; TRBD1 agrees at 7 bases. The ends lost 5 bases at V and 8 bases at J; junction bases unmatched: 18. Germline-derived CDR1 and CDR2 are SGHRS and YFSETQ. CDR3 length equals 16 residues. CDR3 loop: CASRPTGALKVHGYTF. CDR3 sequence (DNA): TGCGCCAGCAGACCTACAGGGGCGCTAAAGGTTCACGGCTACACCTTC. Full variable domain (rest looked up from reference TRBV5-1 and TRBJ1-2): KAGVTQTPRYLIKTRGQQVTLSCSPISGHRSVSWYQQTPGQGLQFLFEYFSETQRNKGNFPGRFSGRQFSNSRSEMNVSTLELGDSALYLCASRPTGALKVHGYTFGSGTRLTVV.

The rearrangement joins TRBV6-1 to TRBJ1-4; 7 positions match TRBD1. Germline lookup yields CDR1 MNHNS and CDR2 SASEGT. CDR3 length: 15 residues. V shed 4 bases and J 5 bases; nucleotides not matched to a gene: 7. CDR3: CASSGRQGINEKLFF. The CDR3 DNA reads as TGTGCCAGCAGTGGACGACAGGGAATAAATGAAAAACTGTTTTTT.

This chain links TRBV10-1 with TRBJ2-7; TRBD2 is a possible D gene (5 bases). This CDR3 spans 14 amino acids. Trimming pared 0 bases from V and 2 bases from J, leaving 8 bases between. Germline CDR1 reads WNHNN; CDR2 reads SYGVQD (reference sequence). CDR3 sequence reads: CASSESTGTYEQYF. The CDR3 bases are TGCGCCAGCAGTGAGTCGACGGGAACCTACGAGCAGTACTTC.

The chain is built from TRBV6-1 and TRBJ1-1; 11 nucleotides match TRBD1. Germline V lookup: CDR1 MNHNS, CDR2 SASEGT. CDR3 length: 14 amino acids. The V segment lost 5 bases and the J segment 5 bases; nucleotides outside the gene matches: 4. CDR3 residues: CASSTRDRGTEAFF. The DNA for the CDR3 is TGTGCCAGCAGTACCCGGGACAGGGGGACTGAAGCTTTCTTT.

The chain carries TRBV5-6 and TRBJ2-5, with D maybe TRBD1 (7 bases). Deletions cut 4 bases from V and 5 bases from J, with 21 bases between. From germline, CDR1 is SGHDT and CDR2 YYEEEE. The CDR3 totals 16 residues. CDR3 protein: CASSARTGWAGETQYF. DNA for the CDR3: TGTGCCAGCAGCGCTAGGACAGGTTGGGCGGGGGAGACCCAGTACTTC.